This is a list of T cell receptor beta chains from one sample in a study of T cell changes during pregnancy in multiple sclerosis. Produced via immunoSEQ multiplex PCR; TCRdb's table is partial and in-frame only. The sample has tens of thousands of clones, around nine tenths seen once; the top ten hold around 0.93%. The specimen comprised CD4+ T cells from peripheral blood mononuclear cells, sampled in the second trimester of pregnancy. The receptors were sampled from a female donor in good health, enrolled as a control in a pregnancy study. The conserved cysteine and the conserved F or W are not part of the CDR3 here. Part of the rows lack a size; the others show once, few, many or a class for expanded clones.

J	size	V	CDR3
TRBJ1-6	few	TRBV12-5	ASGRRDTYNSPLH
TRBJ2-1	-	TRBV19	ASSPGPGGNEQF
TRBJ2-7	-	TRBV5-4	ASSLDPGQTYEQY
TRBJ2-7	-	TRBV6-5	ASSPRAGTYEQY
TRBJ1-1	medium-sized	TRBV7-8	ASSFSVGGEAF
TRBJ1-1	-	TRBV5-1	ASSRGATGGPTEAF
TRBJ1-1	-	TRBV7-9	ASSLQGNTEAF
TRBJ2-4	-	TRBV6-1	ASTVPGHIQY
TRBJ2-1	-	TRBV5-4	ASSPMSSGPTYNEQF
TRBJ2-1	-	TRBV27	ASSFRGEAAGAYNEQF
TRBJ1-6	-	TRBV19	ASSRQGALGSPLH
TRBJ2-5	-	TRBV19	ASSSGQGAYVETQY
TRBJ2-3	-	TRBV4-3	ASSQGQSGGFFTDTQY
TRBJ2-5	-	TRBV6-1	ASSEMVAETQY
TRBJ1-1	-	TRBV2	ASRTGGITEAF
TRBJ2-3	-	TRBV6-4	ASNSGDPRDTQY
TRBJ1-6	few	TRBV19	ASSILGTAANSPLH
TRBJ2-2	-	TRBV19	ASSVTGLAWTGELF
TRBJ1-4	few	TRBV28	ASSSPGSTEKLF
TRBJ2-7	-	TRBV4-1	ASSRSGGRVVPVHEQY
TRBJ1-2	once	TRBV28	ASSLWQGAQGYGYT
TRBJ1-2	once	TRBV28	ASSLRDRGRYGYT
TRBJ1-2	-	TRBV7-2	ASSPRPSSNYGYT
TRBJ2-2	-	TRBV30	AWRQDTGELF